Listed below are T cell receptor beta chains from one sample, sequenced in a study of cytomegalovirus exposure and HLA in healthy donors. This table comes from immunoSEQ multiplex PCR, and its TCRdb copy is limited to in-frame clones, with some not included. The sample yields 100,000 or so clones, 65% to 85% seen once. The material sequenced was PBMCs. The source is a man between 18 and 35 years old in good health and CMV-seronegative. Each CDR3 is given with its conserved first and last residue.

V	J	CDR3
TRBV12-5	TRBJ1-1	CASDPGQNSNTEAFF
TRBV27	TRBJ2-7	CASSPGLAAGEQYF
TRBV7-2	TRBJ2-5	CASSKPRQVEETQYF
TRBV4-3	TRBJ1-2	CASSHQTLSANYGYTF
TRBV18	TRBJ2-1	CASRKTTGQGINEQFF
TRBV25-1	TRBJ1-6	CASIEGSTYNSPLHF
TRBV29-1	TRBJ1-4	CSVEGRQGTMVRFF
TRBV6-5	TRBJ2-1	CASSYLSGRAGDEQFF
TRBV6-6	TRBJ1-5	CASSPSGNQPQHF
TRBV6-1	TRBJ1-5	CASSQTGNSNQPQHF
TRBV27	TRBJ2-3	CASSLKDRGADTQYF
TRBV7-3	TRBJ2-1	CASSLGLADNNEQFF
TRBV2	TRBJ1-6	CASAKGDSHNSPLHF
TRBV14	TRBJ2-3	CASSQRRGDTDTQYF
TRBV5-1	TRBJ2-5	CASTQDQETQYF
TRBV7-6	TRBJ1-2	CASSHGTGGGYGYTF
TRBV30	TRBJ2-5	CAWSTLATETQYF
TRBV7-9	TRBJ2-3	CASSLDKRVGTDTQYF
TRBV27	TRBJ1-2	CASSFADRGYGYTF
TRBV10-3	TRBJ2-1	CAISSHRGGEQFF
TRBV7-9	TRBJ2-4	CASSPMERTGRNIQYF
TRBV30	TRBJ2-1	CAWTRVTGSSYNEQFF
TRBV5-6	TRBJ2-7	CASSPLRESEQYF
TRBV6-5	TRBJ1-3	CASHPGLGNTIYF
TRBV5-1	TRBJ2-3	CASSPRTDTQYF
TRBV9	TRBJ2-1	CASSSRYFGNEQFF
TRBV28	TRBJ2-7	CASFGAGQYYEQYF
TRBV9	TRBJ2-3	CASSVGPMGRDTQYF
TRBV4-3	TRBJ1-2	CASSLRDGTRPNYGYTF
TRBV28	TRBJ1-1	CASRPPGQGAEAFF
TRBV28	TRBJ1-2	CASSGGPGSYGYTF
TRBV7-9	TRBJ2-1	CASRGGVNNEQFF
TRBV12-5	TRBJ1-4	CASARDRGYEKLFF
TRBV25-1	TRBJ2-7	CASSQNARQNSYEQYF
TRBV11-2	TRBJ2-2	CASSLIGGTGELFF
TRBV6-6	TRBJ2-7	CASSSHRDSYEQYF
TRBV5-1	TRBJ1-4	CASSPGTNEKLFF
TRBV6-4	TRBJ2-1	CASSFGGHNEQFF
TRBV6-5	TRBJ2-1	CASSPRSSYNEQFF
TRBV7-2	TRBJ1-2	CASSLVRTGNYGYTF
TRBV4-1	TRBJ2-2	CASSHRASSGELFF
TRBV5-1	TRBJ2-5	CASSLVGVLAGLQETQYF
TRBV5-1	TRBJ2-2	CASSFSGGGHTGELFF
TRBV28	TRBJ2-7	CASSLTGTGSYEQYF
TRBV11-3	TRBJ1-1	CASSLDTSPYSEAFF
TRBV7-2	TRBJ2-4	CASSLRREVKNIQYF
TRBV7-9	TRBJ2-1	CASTSEGLAGGQFF
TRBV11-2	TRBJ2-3	CASSRRTSGLPTDTQYF
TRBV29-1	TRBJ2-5	CSVRAGPQETQYF
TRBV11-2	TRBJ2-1	CASSLDTGGEQFF
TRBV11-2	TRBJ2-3	CASSLGSTSGSTDTQYF
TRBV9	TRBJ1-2	CASSPQGRVLYGYTF
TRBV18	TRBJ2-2	CASSPLPGRTGELFF
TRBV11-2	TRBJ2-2	CASSSGQTNTGELFF
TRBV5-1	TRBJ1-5	CASSLGPGQGYSNQPQHF